The rows below give T cell receptor beta chains drawn from one sample of a study of blood T cell repertoires in COVID-19. Produced via immunoSEQ multiplex PCR; TCRdb's table is partial and in-frame only. The table records about 500,000 clones, around 90% of them present only once. Sequencing was carried out using PBMCs or T cells enriched from blood (not recorded which). The receptors derive from a woman under 30 who had recovered from COVID-19. Both conserved end residues are trimmed from each CDR3.

TRBV3-1/TRBV3-2,ASSLRDSLTGELF
TRBV30,AWGTGVRNTIY
TRBV5-3,ARSRTPGQGAQEQY
TRBV4-2,ASSQDRGTVLPDTQY
TRBV12-5,ASGLSRTGGNEAF
TRBV29-1,SVEGQGADGYT
TRBV7-9,ASSSGTGGYEQY
TRBV5-1,ASSLDGEETQY
TRBV19,ASSAGTEEGEAF
TRBV5-1,ASSLGSEMVTQY
TRBV28,ASSFEGGVTEAF
TRBV5-1,ASSLFLQNSPLH
TRBV10-3,AISERQGSNEKLF
TRBV7-7,ASSPGPQDEQY
TRBV4-2,ASSPSGTGGGYGYT